This TCR beta chain was identified in a study of beta chain features in type 1 diabetes (dated by TCRdb to the late 2010s). Regarding the research as a whole: Mean age, gender distribution, total cell number and subset yield did not differ between patients and healthy donors. The study compared the TCRB repertoires of sorted circulating CD4+ T cell subsets in recently diagnosed type 1 diabetes patients with those in matched healthy donors. Whereas all 30 or so donors provided naive and central memory subsets, regulatory and stem cell-like memory subsets were isolated from just 8 patients and about 8 healthy donors. A total of 90 million to 120 million sorted cells were examined across all samples, and a strong correlation was observed between cell number per subset and RNA yield. General study outcomes and caveats: Because small numbers of individuals were included in the HLA sub-analyses, any influence of HLA type on TCRB rearrangement was left unresolved. Naive, central memory and regulatory TCRB repertoires appeared to be more alike among patients than among healthy donors. Fewer insertions and more nucleotide deletions at VDJ recombination sites were observed in patients with type 1 diabetes, implying thymic rearrangement abnormalities. Type 1 diabetes patients showed a moderate but significant shortening of TCRB CDR3 length in all four CD4+ subsets. Because cDNA was sequenced instead of genomic DNA, highly expressing activated cells could be over-represented, though the groups showed no difference in activation or CD3 levels. PCR may preferentially amplify shorter templates, but because patient and control samples were amplified and corrected together, any resulting skew would affect both groups equally.

All of the isolated RNA was reverse transcribed with the High Capacity cDNA Reverse Transcription Kit, so expressed TCRB transcripts were sequenced. Deep immunoSEQ sequencing was applied to naive, central memory and regulatory T cell samples, giving an average of about 3.7 million total reads per sample. Sorted cells were lysed in RLT buffer and RNA was extracted with DNase-treated RNeasy Micro or Mini kits, depending on cell number. To prevent cross-contamination, each cell subset was processed individually, whereas patient and healthy donor samples were processed jointly. The immunoSEQ multiplex PCR was used to amplify TCRB sequences from cDNA, yielding 87-bp fragments that span the CDR3 region. Amplicons were sequenced on the Illumina HiSeq platform. On the study's bioinformatics: Synthetic template baselines were used to correct PCR bias computationally, reads within Hamming distance 2 were collapsed together, and singletons that could not be merged were discarded. Reads were aligned against IMGT to assign V, D and J genes, CDR3 length and insertions or deletions at six rearrangement sites. Within each subset, clonotype counts were normalized to the number of sorted cells before true diversity and Gini coefficients were calculated with the tcR R package. The overlap coefficient, calculated on TCRB nucleotide sequences, was used to measure repertoire sharing. Out-of-frame TCRB sequences from naive cells were analyzed to stand in for the pre-selection repertoire. As stored in TCRdb, this immuneACCESS dataset retains in-frame rearrangements with V and J assigned. A fraction of the clones does not appear; measured against another copy, unresolved V genes explain less than half of the discrepancy, and the remainder lacks a known reason. The D gene and trimming were derived from the DNA, and the V and J assignments and clone size from that table. Counted in this sample were about 710,000 clones; around an eighth of them appeared once. The ten largest clonotypes hold approximately 0.043% of the sample.

This clone was counted between two and nine times. Its antigen is unknown. The sample holds no much larger clone one base away, and base qualities are not on file. Each donor gave one peripheral blood draw, about 100 mL on average, collected into heparinised tubes. Naive, central memory, regulatory and stem cell-like memory CD4+ T cells were sorted on a BD FACSAria II using a panel including CD45RO, CCR7, CD25, CD127, CD95 and CD27. A purity above 95% was achieved for all sorted populations. PBMCs were isolated right away by Lymphoprep density gradient centrifugation and were stained directly, without culture. To minimize batch effects, samples were stained and sorted in pairs, one healthy donor with one patient per experiment. Specimen: naive CD4+ T cells from blood. In the paper's terms, the cell subset or site label means: true naive CD4+ T cells. This receptor was taken from a man aged 18 to 35 with type 1 diabetes.

The CDR3 corresponds to CAWSVWGDRAQETQYF. The nucleotide sequence reads as follows: TGTGCCTGGAGTGTATGGGGGGACAGGGCCCAAGAGACCCAGTACTTC. Recombination linked TRBV30 to TRBJ2-5, and 9 junctional nucleotides match TRBD1. Ends trimmed: V by 0 bases, J by 1 base; bases unmatched to a gene: 6. The germline V gene encodes CDR1 GTSNPN and CDR2 SVGIG (reference sequence). Inclusive of the bounding cysteine and phenylalanine, the CDR3 is 16 residues long. Kept here is only the CDR3 DNA, which spans 48 bases and is read in frame from base 1.